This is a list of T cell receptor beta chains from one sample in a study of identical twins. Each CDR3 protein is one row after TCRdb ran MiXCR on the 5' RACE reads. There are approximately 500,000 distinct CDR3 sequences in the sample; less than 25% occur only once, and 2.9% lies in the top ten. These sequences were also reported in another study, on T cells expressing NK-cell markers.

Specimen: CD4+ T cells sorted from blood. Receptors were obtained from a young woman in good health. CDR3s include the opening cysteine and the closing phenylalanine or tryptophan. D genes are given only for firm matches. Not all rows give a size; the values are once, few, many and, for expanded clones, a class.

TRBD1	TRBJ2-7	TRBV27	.	TGTGCCAGCAGTTTATCCGGGACAGGGTACCGCTACGAGCAGTACTTC	CASSLSGTGYRYEQYF
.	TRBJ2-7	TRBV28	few	TGTGCCAGCAGTTTTGGCCCCTGGCAGTCCTACGAGCAGTACTTC	CASSFGPWQSYEQYF
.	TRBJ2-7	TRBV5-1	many	TGCGCCAGCAGCCCGGAGGGGCCCTACGAGCAGTACTTC	CASSPEGPYEQYF
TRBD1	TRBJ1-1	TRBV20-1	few	TGCAGTGCTTCCCGGGACAGTGACACTGAAGCTTTCTTT	CSASRDSDTEAFF
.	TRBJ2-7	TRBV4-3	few	TGCGCCAGCAGCCGCGACGGCCGTCAGTACTTC	CASSRDGRQYF
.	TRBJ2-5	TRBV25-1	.	TGTGCCAGCAGAACGGTCCAAGAGACCCAGTACTTC	CASRTVQETQYF
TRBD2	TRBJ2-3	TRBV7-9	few	TGTGCCAGCAGCTTAGAGAAGGTAGCGGGAAGGGATACGCAGTATTTT	CASSLEKVAGRDTQYF
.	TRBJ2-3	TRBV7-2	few	TGTGCCAGCAGCTTAGGGCAAGGGGGGCAGTATTTT	CASSLGQGGQYF
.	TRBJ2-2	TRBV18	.	TGTGCCAGCTCACCACCGTCTATCGCCGGGGAGCTGTTTTTT	CASSPPSIAGELFF
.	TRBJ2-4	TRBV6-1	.	TGTGCCAGCAGTGAAGCCCCAGGGGACATTCAGTACTTC	CASSEAPGDIQYF
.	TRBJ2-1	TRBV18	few	TGTGCCAGCTCACCACCTGGGGGGCGTGTCTACAATGAGCAGTTCTTC	CASSPPGGRVYNEQFF
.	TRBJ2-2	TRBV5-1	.	TGCGCCAGCAGCTTCAGGCAGGGATTAAGCGGGGAGCTGTTTTTT	CASSFRQGLSGELFF
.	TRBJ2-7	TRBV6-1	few	TGTGCCAGCAGTGCACGGGAAGGCACCTACGAGCAGTACTTC	CASSAREGTYEQYF
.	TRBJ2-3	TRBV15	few	TGTGCCACCAGCAGCAGGGGTTACGGAAGGACAGATACGCAGTATTTT	CATSSRGYGRTDTQYF
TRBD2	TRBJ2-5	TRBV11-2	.	TGTGCCAGCAGCCGTACCACCGGGACTAGCGGGAGTTTAGAGACCCAGTACTTC	CASSRTTGTSGSLETQYF
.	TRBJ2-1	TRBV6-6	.	TGTGCCAGCAGCATACTAGGTGGTGAGCAGTTCTTC	CASSILGGEQFF
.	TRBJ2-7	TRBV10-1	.	TGCGCCAGCACCGTTCCGGGGCTCCTCTACGAGCAGTACTTC	CASTVPGLLYEQYF
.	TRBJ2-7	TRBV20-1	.	TGCAGTGCTAGACGGATCCCCTACGAGCAGTACTTC	CSARRIPYEQYF
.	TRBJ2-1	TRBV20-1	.	TGCAGTGCCCCTACGGTCCGGACGAACAATGAGCAGTTCTTC	CSAPTVRTNNEQFF
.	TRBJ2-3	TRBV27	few	TGTGCCAGCAGATACGGGACGGGATATTCAGATACGCAGTATTTT	CASRYGTGYSDTQYF
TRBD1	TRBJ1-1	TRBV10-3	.	TGTGCCATACAGGGGCCTTACACTGAAGCTTTCTTT	CAIQGPYTEAFF
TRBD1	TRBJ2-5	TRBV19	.	TGTGCCAGTAGTAACCAACAGGGGATGGAGACCCAGTACTTC	CASSNQQGMETQYF
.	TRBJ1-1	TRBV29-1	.	TGCAGCGGTCGACGGTTGAACACTGAAGCTTTCTTT	CSGRRLNTEAFF
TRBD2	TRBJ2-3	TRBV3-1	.	TGTGCCAGCAGCCAATCTAGCGGGGGGGCGGTAGATACGCAGTATTTT	CASSQSSGGAVDTQYF
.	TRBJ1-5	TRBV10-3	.	TGTGCCATCAAAGGGGAGAGCATTGGTCAGCCCCAGCATTTT	CAIKGESIGQPQHF
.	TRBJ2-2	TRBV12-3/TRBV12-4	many	TGTGCCAGCACCACCACGACTCCCGAACAGTTTTTT	CASTTTTPEQFF
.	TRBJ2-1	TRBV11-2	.	TGTGCCAGCAGCTTAGATCAGGATGAGCAGTTCTTC	CASSLDQDEQFF
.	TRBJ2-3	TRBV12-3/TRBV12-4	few	TGTGCCAGCAGCCAAGACTACGAAATCACAGATACGCAGTATTTT	CASSQDYEITDTQYF
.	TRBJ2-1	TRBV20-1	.	TGCAGTGCTAGAGGTGGGGTGGACTGGGAGCAGTTCTTC	CSARGGVDWEQFF
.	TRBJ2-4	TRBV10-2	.	TGCGCCAGCAGTGAGGGGAGCCGGGTCATTCAGTACTTC	CASSEGSRVIQYF
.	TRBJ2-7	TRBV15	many	TGTGCCACCAGCAGAGGAAGGGACCCCTACGAGCAGTACTTC	CATSRGRDPYEQYF
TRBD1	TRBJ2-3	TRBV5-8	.	TGTGCCGCATGGACAGGGGGTAGCACAGATACGCAGTATTTT	CAAWTGGSTDTQYF
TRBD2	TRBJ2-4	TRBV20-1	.	TGCAGTGCCAGCGCCGGGGCTAGCGGTACCAAAAACATTCAGTACTTC	CSASAGASGTKNIQYF
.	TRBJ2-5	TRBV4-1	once	TGCGCCAGCAGCCAAGAGGGCGGCTGGGGGGAAGAGACCCAGTACTTC	CASSQEGGWGEETQYF
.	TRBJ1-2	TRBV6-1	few	TGTGCCAGCAGTGCTTCCGTATCCTATGGCTACACCTTC	CASSASVSYGYTF
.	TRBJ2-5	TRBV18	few	TGTGCCAGCTCACCTATCCCCCTTAGGCTGGAGAAACAAGAGACCCAGTACTTC	CASSPIPLRLEKQETQYF
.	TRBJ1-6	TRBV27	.	TGTGCCAGCAGTTTCACCTATAATTCACCCCTCCACTTT	CASSFTYNSPLHF
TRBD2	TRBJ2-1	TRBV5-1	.	TGCGCCAGCAGCTGGAGCGGGGGGGCTTGGAATGAGCAGTTCTTC	CASSWSGGAWNEQFF
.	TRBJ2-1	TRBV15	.	TGTGCCACCAGCAGAGATCCCCAGGGGGGGAATGAGCAGTTCTTC	CATSRDPQGGNEQFF
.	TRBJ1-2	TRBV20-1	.	TGCAGTGCGAATCAGGGAAGAAAGGATGGCTACACCTTC	CSANQGRKDGYTF
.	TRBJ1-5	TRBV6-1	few	TGTGCCAGCACCACGTGGAGGGCAGACAATAGCAATCAGCCCCAGCATTTT	CASTTWRADNSNQPQHF
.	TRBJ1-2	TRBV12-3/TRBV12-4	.	TGTGCCAGCGGCAGAACAGGGCAGAACTATGGCTACACCTTC	CASGRTGQNYGYTF
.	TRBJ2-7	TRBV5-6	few	TGTGCCAGCAGCTTGTACCTAACCTACGAGCAGTACTTC	CASSLYLTYEQYF
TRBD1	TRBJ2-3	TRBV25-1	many	TGTGCCAGCAGTCCCGAATACAGGGGCCTTGGGGATACGCAGTATTTT	CASSPEYRGLGDTQYF
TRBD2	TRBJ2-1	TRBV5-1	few	TGCGCCAGCAGAAATCTAGCGGCTAATGAGCAGTTCTTC	CASRNLAANEQFF
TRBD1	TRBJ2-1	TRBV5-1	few	TGCGCCAGCAGCACCAGGACAGGGGGCTGGGATGAGCAGTTCTTC	CASSTRTGGWDEQFF
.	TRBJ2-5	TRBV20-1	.	TGCAGTGGGGGGCGGGATAGGGGGCAAGAGACCCAGTACTTC	CSGGRDRGQETQYF
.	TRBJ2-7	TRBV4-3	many	TGCGCCAGCAGCCAAGAAGACGCGGTCTACGAGCAGTACTTC	CASSQEDAVYEQYF
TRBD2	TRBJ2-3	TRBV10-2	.	TGCGCCAGCAGTGCCCTAGCGGATGACACAGATACGCAGTATTTT	CASSALADDTDTQYF
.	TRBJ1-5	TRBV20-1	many	TGCAGTGTAGGAGGGGGGACCCAGCCCCAGCATTTT	CSVGGGTQPQHF
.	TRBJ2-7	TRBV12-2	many	TGTGCAAGTCGCTTAGTAAGAGGGAGCGGACCTGCCTACGAGCAGTACTTC	CASRLVRGSGPAYEQYF
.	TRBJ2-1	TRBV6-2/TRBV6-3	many	TGTGCCAGCAGCTACGACACCTCCTACAATGAGCAGTTCTTC	CASSYDTSYNEQFF
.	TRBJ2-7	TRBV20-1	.	TGCAGTGCTAGGGAGGGCCAGGCCCTAGTAAACGAGCAGTACTTC	CSAREGQALVNEQYF